This T cell receptor (beta chain) was recorded in a study of T cells in Graves' hyperthyroidism and ophthalmopathy. Amplification of TCR beta CDR3 regions was performed using RNA transcripts as template. RT-PCR in the first round (using the HTBI primer set) targeted the TCR CDR3. TCRdb re-called the multiplex PCR reads with MiXCR, one entry per CDR3 protein. The profile shows around 200,000 distinct CDR3 sequences, approximately 20% of them singletons. At least ten counts were recorded for this clonotype. Germline trimming cut 3 bases from V and 8 bases from J; bases unmatched to any gene: 8. The CDR3 consists of 14 residues. Per the germline V gene, CDR1 is GTSNPN and CDR2 is SVGIG (reference sequence).

Sequences were obtained from blood. This sequence joins TRBV30 and TRBJ2-3, with 10 nucleotides matching TRBD2. The TCR sequence derives from a middle-aged man with Graves' hyperthyroidism. The CDR3 reads CAWRSRAGGVTQYF. The DNA for the CDR3 is TGTGCCTGGAGGAGTCGAGCGGGGGGGGTTACGCAGTATTTT.